The clone carrying this T cell receptor beta chain was observed a handful of times. What it recognizes is unknown. This CDR3 spans 12 amino acids. After removal of 7 bases from V and 7 bases from J, the junction contained 9 bases not matched to a gene. In germline, CDR1 is SQVTM, CDR2 ANQGSEA. The study profiled TCR beta VDJ and CDR3 using genomic DNA as template. Each CDR3 protein is one row after TCRdb ran MiXCR on the reads. Of under 350,000 distinct CDR3 sequences listed, 45% to 65% are singletons. This specimen belongs to a study of CD8+CD57+ T cells in acquired aplastic anemia. At the level of the study: Sorted CD4+ and CD8+ cells yielded 3.2 ug of DNA on average. Study-wide results and caveats: Between patients and controls, CD8+ Simpson's diversity did not vary significantly. Some 31 shared CD8+ CDR3s appeared highly expressed within patients' immunodominant clones.

All sequencing subjects had displayed CD8+CD57+ cell expansion on flow cytometry. Blood sampling was performed on the patients, and none of them had received therapy by then. What was sequenced was sorted CD4+, CD8+, or CD8+CD57+ T cells (not recorded which) from PBMCs. The TCR sequence derives from a human donor with aplastic anemia. This sequence joins TRBV29-1 and TRBJ2-7, with 8 nucleotides matching TRBD1. CDR3 DNA: TGCAGCGATCACGGACAGGGCGAGGAGCAGTACTTC. It encodes CSDHGQGEEQYF.